The source of this T cell receptor (beta chain) is a study of shared clonotypes between healthy human individuals. About the research overall: Contributing individuals were two females and a few males aged 18 to 49. Study results and limitations: Rarefaction showed that sequencing of sorted subsets was incomplete (despite large depth).

As concerns this clone: Its antigen is as yet unknown.

On sorted subsets, replicate PCRs used about 180 ng DNA, or approximately 33,000 T cell genomes. The assay was immunoSEQ multiplex PCR, and TCRdb's table has in-frame clones only and misses some. The sample lists fewer than 2.5 million clones, 80% to 95% occurring once. With 0 bases removed from V and 9 bases from J, the gap between germline ends came to 21 bases. Germline CDR1 is SGDLS and CDR2 is YYNGEE. The CDR3 totals 16 residues. The J gene is TRBJ2-5, the V gene TRBV9, with D possibly called TRBD1 or TRBD2 (5 bases each). What was sequenced was naive CD4+ T cells from PBMCs. Subset given: CD45RA+ positively selected. The origin of this receptor is a man aged 18 to 35 in good health. Some clones in this sample may be carry-over from other donors' samples. CDR3 sequence: CASSVAPGTRGRAQYF. The CDR3, as DNA: TGTGCCAGCAGCGTAGCTCCCGGGACCCGGGGAAGGGCCCAGTACTTC.